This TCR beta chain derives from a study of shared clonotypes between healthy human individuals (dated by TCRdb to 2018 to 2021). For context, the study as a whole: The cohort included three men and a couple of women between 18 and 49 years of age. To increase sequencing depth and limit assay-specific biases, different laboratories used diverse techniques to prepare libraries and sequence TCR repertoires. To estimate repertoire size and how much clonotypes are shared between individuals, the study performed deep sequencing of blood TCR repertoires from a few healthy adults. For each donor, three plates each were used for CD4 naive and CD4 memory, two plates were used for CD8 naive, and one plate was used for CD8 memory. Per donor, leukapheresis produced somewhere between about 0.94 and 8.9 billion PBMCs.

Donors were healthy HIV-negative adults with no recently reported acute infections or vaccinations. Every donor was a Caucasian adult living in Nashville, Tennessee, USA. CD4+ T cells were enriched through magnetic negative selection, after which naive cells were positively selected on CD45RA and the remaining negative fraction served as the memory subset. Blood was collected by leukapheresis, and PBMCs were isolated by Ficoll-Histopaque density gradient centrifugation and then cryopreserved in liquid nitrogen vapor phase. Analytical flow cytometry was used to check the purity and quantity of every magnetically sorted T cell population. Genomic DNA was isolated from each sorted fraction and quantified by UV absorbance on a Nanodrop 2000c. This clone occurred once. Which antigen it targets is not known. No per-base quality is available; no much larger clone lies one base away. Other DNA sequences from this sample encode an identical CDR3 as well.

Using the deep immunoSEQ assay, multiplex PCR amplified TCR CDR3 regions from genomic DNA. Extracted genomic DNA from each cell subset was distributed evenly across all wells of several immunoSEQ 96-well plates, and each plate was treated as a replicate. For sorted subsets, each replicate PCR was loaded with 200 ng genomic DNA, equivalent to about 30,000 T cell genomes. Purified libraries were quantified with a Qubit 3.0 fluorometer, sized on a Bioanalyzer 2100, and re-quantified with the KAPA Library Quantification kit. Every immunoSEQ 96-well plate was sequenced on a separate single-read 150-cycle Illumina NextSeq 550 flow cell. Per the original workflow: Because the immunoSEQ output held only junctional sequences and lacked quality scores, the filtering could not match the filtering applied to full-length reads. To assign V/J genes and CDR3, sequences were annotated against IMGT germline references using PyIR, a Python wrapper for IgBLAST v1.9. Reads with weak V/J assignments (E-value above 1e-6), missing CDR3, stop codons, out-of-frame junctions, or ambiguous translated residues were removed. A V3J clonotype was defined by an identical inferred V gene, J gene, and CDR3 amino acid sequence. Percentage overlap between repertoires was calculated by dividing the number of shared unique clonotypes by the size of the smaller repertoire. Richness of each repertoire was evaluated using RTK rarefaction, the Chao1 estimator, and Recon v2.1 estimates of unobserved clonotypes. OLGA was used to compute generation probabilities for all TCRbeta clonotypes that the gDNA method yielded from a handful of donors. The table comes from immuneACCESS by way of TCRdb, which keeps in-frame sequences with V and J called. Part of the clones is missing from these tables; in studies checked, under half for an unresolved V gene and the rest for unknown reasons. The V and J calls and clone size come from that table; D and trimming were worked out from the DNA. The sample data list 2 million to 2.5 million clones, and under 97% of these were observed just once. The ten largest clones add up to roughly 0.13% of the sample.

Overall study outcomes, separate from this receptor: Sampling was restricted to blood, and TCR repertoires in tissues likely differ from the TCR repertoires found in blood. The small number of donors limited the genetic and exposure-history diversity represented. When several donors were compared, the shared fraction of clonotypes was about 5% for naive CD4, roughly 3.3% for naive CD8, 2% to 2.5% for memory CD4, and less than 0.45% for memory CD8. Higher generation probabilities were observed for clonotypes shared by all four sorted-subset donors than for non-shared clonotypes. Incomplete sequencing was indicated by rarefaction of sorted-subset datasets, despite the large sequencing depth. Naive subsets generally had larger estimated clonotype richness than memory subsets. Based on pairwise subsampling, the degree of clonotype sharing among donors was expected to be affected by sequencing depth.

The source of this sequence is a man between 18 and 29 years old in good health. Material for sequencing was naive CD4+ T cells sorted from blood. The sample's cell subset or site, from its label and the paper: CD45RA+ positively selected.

The nucleotide sequence reads TGTGCCAGCAGCCCACCGGGACAGTATTATGGCTACACCTTC. It specifies CASSPPGQYYGYTF. The chain joins TRBV28 to TRBJ1-2, and TRBD1 matches 7 of the central bases. Via the germline V gene, CDR1 is MDHEN and CDR2 SYDVKM. The CDR3, cysteine through phenylalanine, is 14 amino acids long. This entry keeps only the CDR3 DNA: 42 bases, framed from base 1. Compared with germline, V lacks 6 bases and J lacks 5 bases; bases without a gene match: 9.